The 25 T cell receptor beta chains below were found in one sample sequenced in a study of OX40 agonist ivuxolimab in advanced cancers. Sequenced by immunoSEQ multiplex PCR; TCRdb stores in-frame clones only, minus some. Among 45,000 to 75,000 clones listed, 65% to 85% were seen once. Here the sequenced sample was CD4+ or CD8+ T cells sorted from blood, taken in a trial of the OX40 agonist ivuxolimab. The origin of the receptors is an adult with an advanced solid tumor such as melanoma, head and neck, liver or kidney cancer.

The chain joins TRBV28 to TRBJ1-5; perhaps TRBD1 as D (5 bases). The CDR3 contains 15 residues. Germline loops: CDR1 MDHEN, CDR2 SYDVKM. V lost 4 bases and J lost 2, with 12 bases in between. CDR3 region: CASSSTTGGNQPQHF. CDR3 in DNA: TGTGCCAGCAGTTCGACTACAGGAGGCAATCAGCCCCAGCATTTT.

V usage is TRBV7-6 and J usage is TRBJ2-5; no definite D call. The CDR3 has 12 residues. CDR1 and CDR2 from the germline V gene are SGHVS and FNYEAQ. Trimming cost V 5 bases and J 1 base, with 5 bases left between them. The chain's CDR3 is CASSRLQETQYF. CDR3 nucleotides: TGTGCCAGCAGCCGCCTCCAAGAGACCCAGTACTTC. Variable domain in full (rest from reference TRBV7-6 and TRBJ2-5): GAGVSQSPRYKVTKRGQDVALRCDPISGHVSLYWYRQALGQGPEFLTYFNYEAQQDKSGLPNDRFSAERPEGSISTLTIQRTEQRDSAMYRCASSRLQETQYFGPGTRLLVL.

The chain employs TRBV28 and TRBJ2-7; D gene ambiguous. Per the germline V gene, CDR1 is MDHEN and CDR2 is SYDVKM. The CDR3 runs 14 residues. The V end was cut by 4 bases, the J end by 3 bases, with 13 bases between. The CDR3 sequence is CASSSSNSNYEQYF. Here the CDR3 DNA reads TGTGCCAGCAGTTCCTCCAACTCCAACTACGAGCAGTACTTC.

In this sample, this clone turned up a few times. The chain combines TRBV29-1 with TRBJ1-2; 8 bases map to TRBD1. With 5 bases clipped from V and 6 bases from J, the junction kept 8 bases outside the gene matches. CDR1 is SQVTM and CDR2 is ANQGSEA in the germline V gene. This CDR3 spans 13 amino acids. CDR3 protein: CSVTQDRVDGYTF. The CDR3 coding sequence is TGCAGCGTTACCCAGGACAGGGTTGATGGCTACACCTTC.

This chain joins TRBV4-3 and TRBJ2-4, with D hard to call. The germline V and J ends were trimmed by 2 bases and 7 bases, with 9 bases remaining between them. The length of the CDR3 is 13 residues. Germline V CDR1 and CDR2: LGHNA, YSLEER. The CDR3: CASSQKVGNIQYF. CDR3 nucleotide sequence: TGCGCCAGCAGCCAAAAGGTTGGGAACATTCAGTACTTC.

The CDR3 nucleotides are TGTGCCAGCAGCCCCACCCCCCCGGTCCAAGAGACCCAGTACTTC. This sequence encodes CASSPTPPVQETQYF. The rearrangement links TRBV11-3 to TRBJ2-5; no firm D call. The length of the CDR3 is 15 residues. Germline CDR1 reads SGHNT; CDR2 reads YENEEA. The V end was cut by 5 bases, the J end by 1 base, with 14 bases between.

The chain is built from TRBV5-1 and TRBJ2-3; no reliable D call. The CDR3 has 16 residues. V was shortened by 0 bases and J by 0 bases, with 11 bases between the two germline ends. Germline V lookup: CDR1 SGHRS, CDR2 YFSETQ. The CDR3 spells CASSLEGRSSTDTQYF. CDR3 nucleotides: TGCGCCAGCAGCTTGGAAGGACGGTCTAGCACAGATACGCAGTATTTT.

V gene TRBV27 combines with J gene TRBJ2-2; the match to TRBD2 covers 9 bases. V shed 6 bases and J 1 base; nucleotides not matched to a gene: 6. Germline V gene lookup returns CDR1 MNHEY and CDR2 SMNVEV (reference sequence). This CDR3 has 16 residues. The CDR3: CASSRRTSVNTGELFF. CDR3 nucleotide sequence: TGTGCCAGCAGCCGCCGGACTAGCGTGAACACCGGGGAGCTGTTTTTT.

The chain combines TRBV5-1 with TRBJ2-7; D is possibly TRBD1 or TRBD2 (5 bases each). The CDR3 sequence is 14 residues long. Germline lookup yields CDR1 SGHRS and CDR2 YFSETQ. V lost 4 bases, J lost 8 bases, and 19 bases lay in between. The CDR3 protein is CASSQGGQGEKQYF. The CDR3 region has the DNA TGCGCCAGCAGCCAGGGTGGCCAGGGAGAGAAGCAGTACTTC.

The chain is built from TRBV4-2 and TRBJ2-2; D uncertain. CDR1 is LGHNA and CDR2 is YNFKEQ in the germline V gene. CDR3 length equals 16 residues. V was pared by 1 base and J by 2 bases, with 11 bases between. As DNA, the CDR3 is TGTGCCAGCAGCCAAGGGGTGTCGGAAAACACCGGGGAGCTGTTTTTT. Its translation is CASSQGVSENTGELFF.

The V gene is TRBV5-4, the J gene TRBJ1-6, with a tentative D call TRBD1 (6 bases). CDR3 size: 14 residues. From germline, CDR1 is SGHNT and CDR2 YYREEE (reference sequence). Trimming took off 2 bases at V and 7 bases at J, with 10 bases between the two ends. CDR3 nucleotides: TGTGCCAGCAGCTTTACAGGGATCAATTCACCCCTCCACTTT. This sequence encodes CASSFTGINSPLHF.

The CDR3 DNA reads as TGTGCCAGTAGTATTGAAAGGGCCGTCGACGAACTGTTTTTT. Its protein product is CASSIERAVDELFF. This rearrangement joins TRBV19 to TRBJ1-4; no clear D gene. V shed 3 bases and J shed 12 bases, with 17 bases lying between them. The CDR3 runs 14 residues. Germline V gene lookup returns CDR1 LNHDA and CDR2 SQIVND (reference sequence). The whole variable domain, remainder taken from reference TRBV19 and TRBJ1-4, is DGGITQSPKYLFRKEGQNVTLSCEQNLNHDAMYWYRQDPGQGLRLIYYSQIVNDFQKGDIAEGYSVSREKKESFPLTVTSAQKNPTAFYLCASSIERAVDELFFGSGTQLSVL.

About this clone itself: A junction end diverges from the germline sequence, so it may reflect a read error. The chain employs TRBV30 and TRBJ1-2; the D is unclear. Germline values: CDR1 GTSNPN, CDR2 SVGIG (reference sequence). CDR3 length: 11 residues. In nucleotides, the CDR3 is TGTGCCGGGAGGCGGGGAGGCGGCTACACCTTC. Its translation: CAGRRGGGYTF.

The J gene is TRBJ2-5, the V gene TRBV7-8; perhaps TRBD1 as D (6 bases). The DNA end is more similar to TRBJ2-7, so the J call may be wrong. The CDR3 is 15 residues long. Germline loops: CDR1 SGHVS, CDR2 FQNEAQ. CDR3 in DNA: TGTGCCAGCGGTTTACTCGGGACACCGCCCTACGAGCAGTACTTC. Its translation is CASGLLGTPPYEQYF.

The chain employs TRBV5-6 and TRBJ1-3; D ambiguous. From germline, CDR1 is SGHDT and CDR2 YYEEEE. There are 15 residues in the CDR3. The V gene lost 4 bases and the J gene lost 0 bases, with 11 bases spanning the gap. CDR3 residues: CASSAGSSSGNTIYF. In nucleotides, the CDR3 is TGTGCCAGCAGCGCCGGGTCCTCCTCTGGAAACACCATATATTTT.

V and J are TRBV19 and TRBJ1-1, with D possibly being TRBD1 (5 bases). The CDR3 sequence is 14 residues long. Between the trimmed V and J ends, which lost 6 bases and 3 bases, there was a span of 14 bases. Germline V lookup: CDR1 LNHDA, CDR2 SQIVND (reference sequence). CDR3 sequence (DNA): TGTGCCAGTAGAGGGACGACGGGGGACACTGAAGCTTTCTTT. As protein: CASRGTTGDTEAFF.

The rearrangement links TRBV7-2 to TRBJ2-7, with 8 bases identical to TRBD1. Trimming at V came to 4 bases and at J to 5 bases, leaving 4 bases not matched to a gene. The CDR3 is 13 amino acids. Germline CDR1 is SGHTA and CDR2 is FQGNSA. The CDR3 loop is CASSWGQADEQYF. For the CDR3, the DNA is TGTGCCAGCAGCTGGGGACAGGCCGACGAGCAGTACTTC. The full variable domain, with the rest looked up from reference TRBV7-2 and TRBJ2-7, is GAGVSQSPSNKVTEKGKDVELRCDPISGHTALYWYRQSLGQGLEFLIYFQGNSAPDKSGLPSDRFSAERTGGSVSTLTIQRTQQEDSAVYLCASSWGQADEQYFGPGTRLTVT.

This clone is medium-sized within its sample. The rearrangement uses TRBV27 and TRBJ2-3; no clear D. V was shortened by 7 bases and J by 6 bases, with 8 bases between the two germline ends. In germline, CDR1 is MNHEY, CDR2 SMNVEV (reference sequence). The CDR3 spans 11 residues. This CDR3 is CASTSGDTQYF. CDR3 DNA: TGTGCCAGCACCTCCGGGGATACGCAGTATTTT.

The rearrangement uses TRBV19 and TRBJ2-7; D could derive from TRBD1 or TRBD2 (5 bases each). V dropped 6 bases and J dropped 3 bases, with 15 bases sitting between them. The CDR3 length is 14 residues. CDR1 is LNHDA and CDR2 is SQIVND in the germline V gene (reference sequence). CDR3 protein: CASRRAGSSYEQYF. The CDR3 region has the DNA TGTGCCAGTAGGCGGGCAGGGAGTAGCTACGAGCAGTACTTC.

CDR3 sequence (DNA): TGTGCCAGCAGCGCGCTAGCGGGGCAGTTCTTC. Translation gives CASSALAGQFF. The chain joins TRBV11-2 to TRBJ2-1; TRBD2 aligns across 8 bases. V trimming: 5 bases; J trimming: 12 bases; junction bases outside the gene matches: 3. Germline-derived CDR1 and CDR2 are SGHAT and FQNNGV. This CDR3 contains 11 residues.

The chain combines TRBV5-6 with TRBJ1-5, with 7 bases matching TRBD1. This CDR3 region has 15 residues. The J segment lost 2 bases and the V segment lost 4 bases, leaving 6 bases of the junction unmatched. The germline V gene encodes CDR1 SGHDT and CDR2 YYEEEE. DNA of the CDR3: TGTGCCAGCAGCCTAGGAGGGGGCCGCAATCAGCCCCAGCATTTT. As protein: CASSLGGGRNQPQHF.

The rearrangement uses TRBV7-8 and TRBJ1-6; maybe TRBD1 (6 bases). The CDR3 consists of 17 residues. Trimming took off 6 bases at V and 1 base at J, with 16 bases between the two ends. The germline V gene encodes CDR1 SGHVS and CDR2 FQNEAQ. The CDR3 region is CASSLLYRVSYNSPLHF. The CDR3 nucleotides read TGTGCCAGCAGTCTCCTTTACAGGGTATCCTATAATTCACCCCTCCACTTT.

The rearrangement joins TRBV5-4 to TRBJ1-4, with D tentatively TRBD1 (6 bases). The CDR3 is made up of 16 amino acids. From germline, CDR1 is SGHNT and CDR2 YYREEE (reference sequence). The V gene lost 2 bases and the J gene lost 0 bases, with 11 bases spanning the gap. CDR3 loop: CASSFGGRSTNEKLFF. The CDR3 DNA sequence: TGTGCCAGCAGCTTTGGGGGGCGGTCAACTAATGAAAAACTGTTTTTT.

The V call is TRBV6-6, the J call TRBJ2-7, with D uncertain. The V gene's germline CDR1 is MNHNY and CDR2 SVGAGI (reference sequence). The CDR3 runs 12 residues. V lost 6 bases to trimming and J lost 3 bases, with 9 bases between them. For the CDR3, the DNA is TGTGCCAGCAGCCAGGACGGCTACGAGCAGTACTTC. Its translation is CASSQDGYEQYF.

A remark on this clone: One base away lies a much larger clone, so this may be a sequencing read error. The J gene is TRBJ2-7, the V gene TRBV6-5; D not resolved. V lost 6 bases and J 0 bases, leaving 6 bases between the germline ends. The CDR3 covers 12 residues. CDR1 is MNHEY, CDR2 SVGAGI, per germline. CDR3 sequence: CASSLSSYEQYF. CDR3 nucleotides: TGTGCCAGCAGCCTGAGCTCCTACGAGCAGTACTTC.